A selection of T cell receptor beta chains follows, all from one sample in a study of blood T cells in healthy people across ages. A single record per CDR3 protein comes from TCRdb applying MiXCR to the 5' RACE reads. The table shows around 1,500,000 distinct CDR3 sequences, with 42% occurring only once. Material for sequencing was blood. The receptors derive from a woman aged 18-29 years in good health. CDR3s include the opening cysteine and the closing phenylalanine or tryptophan. A D gene is named only where the DNA matches it firmly. Size is omitted from some rows. Given values are once, few, many or a class for expanded clones.

J	size	D	V	CDR3	DNA
TRBJ2-3	few	NA	TRBV29-1	CSVEGGTTDTQYF	TGCAGCGTTGAGGGAGGCACCACAGATACGCAGTATTTT
TRBJ2-1	NA	TRBD2	TRBV7-9	CASSSPSGAYNEQFF	TGTGCCAGCAGCAGTCCTAGCGGGGCCTACAATGAGCAGTTCTTC
TRBJ2-1	NA	TRBD2	TRBV5-6	CASGLRTSGRNEQFF	TGTGCCAGCGGACTACGGACTAGCGGGAGGAATGAGCAGTTCTTC
TRBJ2-5	NA	TRBD2	TRBV5-4	CASSPGSGRSQETQYF	TGTGCCAGCAGCCCAGGGAGCGGGAGGTCCCAAGAGACCCAGTACTTC
TRBJ2-7	NA	TRBD2	TRBV6-6	CASSSRGRGSSYEQYF	TGTGCCAGCAGCTCGAGAGGGCGGGGGAGCTCCTACGAGCAGTACTTC
TRBJ1-2	NA	NA	TRBV6-5	CASSYSRGPGYTF	TGTGCCAGCAGTTACTCACGGGGACCTGGCTACACCTTC
TRBJ2-7	NA	NA	TRBV6-6	CASSYGQAEYEQYF	TGTGCCAGCAGTTACGGTCAGGCGGAATACGAGCAGTACTTC
TRBJ2-1	few	NA	TRBV15	CATSRVSEPGTEQFF	TGTGCCACCAGCAGAGTGTCAGAGCCCGGAACTGAGCAGTTCTTC
TRBJ1-6	NA	TRBD1	TRBV29-1	CSVRQGADSPLHF	TGCAGCGTTCGACAGGGGGCCGATTCACCCCTCCACTTT
TRBJ2-4	few	TRBD2	TRBV12-3/TRBV12-4	CASGLAGSKNIQYF	TGTGCCAGCGGTCTAGCGGGCTCCAAAAACATTCAGTACTTC
TRBJ1-4	NA	NA	TRBV7-3	CASAPTPRESYEKLFF	TGTGCCAGCGCTCCCACCCCCAGGGAATCTTATGAAAAACTGTTTTTT
TRBJ2-1	NA	TRBD2	TRBV6-5	CASSYSVPGGSSSYNEQFF	TGTGCCAGCAGTTACTCGGTCCCCGGGGGGTCCAGCTCCTACAATGAGCAGTTCTTC
TRBJ2-5	many	NA	TRBV5-1	CASSRGLQETQYF	TGTGCCAGCAGCAGGGGACTTCAAGAGACCCAGTACTTC
TRBJ2-7	NA	TRBD2	TRBV5-1	CASSGGTSYGEQYF	TGCGCCAGCAGCGGGGGGACTAGTTATGGCGAGCAGTACTTC
TRBJ1-4	few	TRBD1	TRBV20-1	CSATGTATNEKLFF	TGCAGTGCTACTGGGACAGCAACTAATGAAAAACTGTTTTTT
TRBJ1-4	few	TRBD1	TRBV27	CASATHSGQPNEKLFF	TGTGCCAGCGCTACACACTCGGGACAGCCTAATGAAAAACTGTTTTTT
TRBJ2-1	few	NA	TRBV6-1	CASSAQGNPRDEQFF	TGTGCCAGCAGCGCCCAGGGGAACCCAAGAGATGAGCAGTTCTTC
TRBJ2-1	few	NA	TRBV6-5	CASRFSTVTYNEQFF	TGTGCCAGCAGATTTAGCACGGTTACCTACAATGAGCAGTTCTTC
TRBJ1-1	NA	NA	TRBV14	CASSQGWTTEAFF	TGTGCCAGCAGCCAAGGATGGACCACTGAAGCTTTCTTT
TRBJ2-2	NA	NA	TRBV10-2	CASLTQSTNTGELFF	TGCGCCAGCCTTACACAGTCTACAAACACCGGGGAGCTGTTTTTT
TRBJ2-7	NA	NA	TRBV7-9	CSSSYHWEQYF	TGTTCCAGCAGCTATCATTGGGAGCAGTACTTC
TRBJ1-6	once	NA	TRBV20-1	CSARAGIGSGSPPHF	TGCAGTGCTAGGGCCGGGATTGGGTCTGGCTCACCCCCCCACTTT
TRBJ1-5	few	NA	TRBV20-1	CSAQQGDNQPQHF	TGCAGTGCACAACAGGGAGACAATCAGCCCCAGCATTTT
TRBJ1-5	NA	NA	TRBV28	CASVGVNQPQHF	TGTGCCAGCGTGGGGGTCAATCAGCCCCAGCATTTT